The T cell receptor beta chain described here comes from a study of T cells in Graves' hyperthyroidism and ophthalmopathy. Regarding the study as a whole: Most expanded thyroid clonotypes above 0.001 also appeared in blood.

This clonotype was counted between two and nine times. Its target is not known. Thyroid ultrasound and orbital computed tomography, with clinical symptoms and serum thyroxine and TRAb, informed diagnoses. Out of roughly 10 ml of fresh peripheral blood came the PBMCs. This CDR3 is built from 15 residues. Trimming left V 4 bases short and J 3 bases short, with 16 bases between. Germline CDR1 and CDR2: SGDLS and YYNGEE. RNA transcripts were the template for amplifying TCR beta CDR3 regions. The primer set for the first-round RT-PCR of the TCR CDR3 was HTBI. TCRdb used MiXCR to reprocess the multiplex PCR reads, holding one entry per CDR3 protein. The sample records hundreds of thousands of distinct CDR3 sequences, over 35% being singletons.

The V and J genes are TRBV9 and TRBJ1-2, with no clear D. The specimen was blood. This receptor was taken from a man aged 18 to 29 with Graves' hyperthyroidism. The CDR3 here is CASSPPVPRDYGYTF. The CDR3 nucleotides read TGTGCCAGCAGCCCGCCGGTCCCTCGAGACTATGGCTACACCTTC.